One and the same sample provided the 18 T cell receptor beta chains below, sequenced in a study of blood T cell repertoires in COVID-19. Measured with immunoSEQ multiplex PCR; TCRdb has only the in-frame clones, and not every one. The sample holds 300,000 to 350,000 clones, 87% seen once. The sample consisted of peripheral blood. The receptors stem from a woman aged 45 to 65 with COVID-19, enrolled during active disease.

This clone was seen a few times. The rearrangement links TRBV24-1 to TRBJ2-1, with D possibly TRBD2 on 6 matching bases. This CDR3 region has 12 residues. The germline V gene encodes CDR1 KGHDR and CDR2 SFDVKD. Trimming shortened V by 9 bases and J by 8 bases, and 13 bases separated the two germline ends. The CDR3 sequence is CATGGWGDEQFF. The CDR3 DNA is TGTGCCACCGGAGGGTGGGGCGATGAGCAGTTCTTC.

The chain combines TRBV19 with TRBJ1-4; 7 bases map to TRBD1. This CDR3 is 14 amino acids long. Germline loops: CDR1 LNHDA, CDR2 SQIVND (reference sequence). The junction had 7 bases not matched to a gene; V was cut back by 5 bases and J by 7 bases. The CDR3 sequence: CASSPRQGTEKLFF. The CDR3 coding sequence is TGTGCCAGTAGTCCACGACAGGGCACTGAAAAACTGTTTTTT. The full variable domain, its missing parts supplied by reference TRBV19 and TRBJ1-4, is DGGITQSPKYLFRKEGQNVTLSCEQNLNHDAMYWYRQDPGQGLRLIYYSQIVNDFQKGDIAEGYSVSREKKESFPLTVTSAQKNPTAFYLCASSPRQGTEKLFFGSGTQLSVL.

The rearrangement uses TRBV27 and TRBJ2-7; TRBD1 is a possible D gene (5 bases). Trimming shortened V by 2 bases and J by 7 bases, and 21 bases separated the two germline ends. This CDR3 comprises 16 residues. Germline loops: CDR1 MNHEY, CDR2 SMNVEV (reference sequence). The CDR3 sequence is CASSLKGQSLRLEQYF. In nucleotides, the CDR3 is TGTGCCAGCAGTTTAAAGGGGCAGAGTCTTAGGTTGGAGCAGTACTTC.

The chain couples TRBV18 to TRBJ2-1; weak D call: TRBD2 (5 bases). Germline V gene lookup returns CDR1 KGHSH and CDR2 LQKENI. The CDR3 loop spans 15 amino acids. V was cut by 3 bases and J by 4 bases, with 13 bases left in between. The CDR3 region is CASSPRRGQYNEQFF. The CDR3 DNA follows: TGTGCCAGCTCACCGCGCCGAGGGCAGTACAATGAGCAGTTCTTC. The variable domain in full, with the rest retrieved from reference TRBV18 and TRBJ2-1, is NAGVMQNPRHLVRRRGQEARLRCSPMKGHSHVYWYRQLPEEGLKFMVYLQKENIIDESGMPKERFSAEFPKEGPSILRIQQVVRGDSAAYFCASSPRRGQYNEQFFGPGTRLTVL.

This rearrangement joins TRBV2 to TRBJ2-5; a possible D gene is TRBD2 (6 bases). V lost 4 bases and J 4 bases, leaving 10 bases between the germline ends. CDR1 and CDR2 from the germline V gene are SNHLY and FYNNEI. This CDR3 spans 13 amino acids. The CDR3 sequence is CASSVTRGETQYF. The CDR3 DNA is TGTGCCAGCAGTGTGACTAGAGGAGAGACCCAGTACTTC.

As DNA, the CDR3 is TGTGCCAGCAGTGAGAAAGGGGGCTTCGGGAGCACTGAAGCTTTCTTT. It encodes CASSEKGGFGSTEAFF. V is TRBV6-1 and J is TRBJ1-1; 7 nucleotides align to TRBD1. The CDR3 loop spans 16 amino acids. J was trimmed by 4 bases and V by 3 bases; bases with no gene match: 11. CDR1 is MNHNS, CDR2 SASEGT, per germline.

The chain has TRBV30 and TRBJ1-1; weak D call: TRBD1 (5 bases). The germline gives CDR1 GTSNPN, CDR2 SVGIG (reference sequence). V lost 2 bases and J lost 4, with 8 bases in between. The CDR3 is 12 amino acids. Written as DNA, the CDR3 is TGTGCCTGGAGTTTCAGGGCCACTGAAGCTTTCTTT. Translation gives CAWSFRATEAFF.

The CDR3 DNA follows: TGCGCCAGCAGCCAAGATCCCGGGAACTCCTACGAGCAGTACTTC. It is translated as CASSQDPGNSYEQYF. The chain employs TRBV4-1 and TRBJ2-7, with D perhaps matching TRBD2 (5 bases). V was shortened by 0 bases and J by 0 bases, with 9 bases between the two germline ends. The CDR3 runs 15 residues. CDR1 and CDR2 from the germline V gene are MGHRA and YSYEKL.

The chain combines TRBV7-9 with TRBJ2-1, with D possibly TRBD2 on 5 matching bases. The CDR3 runs to 15 residues. CDR1 and CDR2 (germline): SEHNR, FQNEAQ (reference sequence). V was trimmed by 5 bases and J by 0 bases, leaving 11 bases between them. The CDR3 loop is CASSQRQSSYNEQFF. CDR3 coding DNA: TGTGCCAGCAGCCAGCGGCAGAGCTCCTACAATGAGCAGTTCTTC.

This sequence joins TRBV5-4 and TRBJ2-1; 9 nucleotides agree with TRBD2. Losses at the gene ends were 6 bases for V and 5 bases for J; bases not matched to a gene: 6. The CDR3 contains 14 residues. Germline CDR1 is SGHNT and CDR2 is YYREEE (reference sequence). The CDR3 spells CASTGGRAHNEQFF. For the CDR3, the DNA is TGTGCCAGCACCGGCGGGAGGGCCCACAATGAGCAGTTCTTC.

This chain uses TRBV5-1 with TRBJ2-5; 9 nucleotides line up with TRBD2. CDR3 length: 15 residues. Germline V gene lookup returns CDR1 SGHRS and CDR2 YFSETQ. V gave up 0 bases and J gave up 4 bases; unmatched junction bases: 4. DNA of the CDR3: TGCGCCAGCAGCTTGGCCGGGACTAGCCGAGAGACCCAGTACTTC. Its translation is CASSLAGTSRETQYF.

There are a few counts of this clone. This CDR3 is also generated by other DNA sequences in the sample. The V gene is TRBV30, the J gene TRBJ2-7; 9 bases match TRBD1. Germline values: CDR1 GTSNPN, CDR2 SVGIG (reference sequence). The CDR3 is made up of 13 amino acids. V trimming: 3 bases; J trimming: 0 bases; junction bases outside the gene matches: 0. CDR3 region: CAWRGQGSYEQYF. CDR3 bases: TGTGCCTGGAGGGGACAGGGCTCCTACGAGCAGTACTTC.

The chain recombines TRBV7-3 with TRBJ2-7; D perhaps matches TRBD2 (5 bases). The CDR3 loop spans 17 amino acids. Trimming stripped 0 bases from V and 0 bases from J, with 15 bases between. Germline CDR1 and CDR2: SGHTA and FQGTGA. CDR3 amino acids: CASSLTGPGSSSYEQYF. The DNA of the CDR3 is TGTGCCAGCAGCTTAACGGGTCCGGGGTCAAGCTCCTACGAGCAGTACTTC.

J is TRBJ1-2 and V is TRBV18; weak D call: TRBD1 (6 bases). Deletions cut 6 bases from V and 3 bases from J, with 14 bases between. There are 14 residues in the CDR3. CDR1 and CDR2 from the germline V gene are KGHSH and LQKENI. CDR3 region: CASSQGTDHYGYTF. The CDR3 coding sequence is TGTGCCAGCTCCCAGGGGACGGACCACTATGGCTACACCTTC.

This clone was counted only a few times. The rearrangement links TRBV9 to TRBJ2-7; 11 bases match TRBD2. J gave up 3 bases and V 4 bases, and 3 bases lay outside the gene matches. Germline CDR1 is SGDLS and CDR2 is YYNGEE. The CDR3 covers 14 residues. The CDR3, as DNA: TGTGCCAGCAGCTTCACTAGCGGGAGCTACGAGCAGTACTTC. Translating gives CASSFTSGSYEQYF.

The J gene is TRBJ2-3, the V gene TRBV5-1; 10 bases line up with TRBD2. V shed 3 bases, J shed 5 bases, and the junction held 9 bases outside the gene matches. The V gene's germline CDR1 is SGHRS and CDR2 YFSETQ. This CDR3 is 16 amino acids long. DNA for the CDR3: TGCGCCAGCAGCTCAGAAGCGGGAGGGCCGGGAGATACGCAGTATTTT. It encodes CASSSEAGGPGDTQYF.

This chain links TRBV6-6 with TRBJ2-7; the match to TRBD1 covers 7 bases. CDR1 is MNHNY and CDR2 is SVGAGI in the germline V gene (reference sequence). CDR3 length: 16 residues. CDR3 DNA sequence: TGTGCTTCGTACCTTCAGAGACAGGGAGAGTCCTACGAGCAGTACTTC. Its protein is CASYLQRQGESYEQYF.

The genes are TRBV27 and TRBJ1-3; 10 nucleotides align to TRBD1. CDR3 length equals 16 residues. With V trimmed by 1 base and J by 7 bases, 7 bases remained unmatched. CDR1 is MNHEY and CDR2 is SMNVEV in the germline V gene (reference sequence). The DNA of the CDR3 is TGTGCCAGCAGTTTATTAGGTCGGGACAGGGGTAACACCATATATTTT. This gives the protein CASSLLGRDRGNTIYF.